The entry below gives a single TCR beta chain sequence along with its context. What it recognizes is unknown. Within the sample, other DNA sequences also encode this same CDR3. The sample comes from a study of cytomegalovirus exposure and HLA in healthy donors. The study's findings and limits: A list of 164 TCR beta chains associated with cytomegalovirus was given. In vitro work confirmed that a few CMV-associated chains recognize CMV antigens. CMV serostatus was the only recorded immune exposure for donors. Apparent HLA restriction characterized most CMV-associated TCR beta chains in a later analysis.

The CDR3 extends over 13 amino acids. V was cut by 3 bases and J by 4 bases, with 7 bases left in between. CDR1 MNHEY and CDR2 SMNVEV come from the germline V gene (reference sequence). The PCR contained 60 Vbeta and 13 Jbeta primers. Here immunoSEQ multiplex PCR was the method, and the copy in TCRdb shows in-frame clones only, minus some. The data contain some 170,000 clones, around 75% of them singletons. The source is a female donor in good health and CMV-seronegative. Sequencing was done on a sample of PBMCs. V and J are TRBV27 and TRBJ2-1, with D unresolved. This chain's CDR3 is CASSLSRYNEQFF. The CDR3 nucleotides are TGTGCCAGCAGTTTGTCTCGGTACAATGAGCAGTTCTTC.